This T cell receptor beta chain came from a study of blood T cell repertoires in COVID-19. V lost 2 bases and J 5 bases, leaving 15 bases between the germline ends. The CDR3 has 16 amino acids. CDR1 is MDHEN, CDR2 SYDVKM, per germline. Clones were sequenced by immunoSEQ multiplex PCR, and TCRdb holds only the in-frame ones, with some missing. The sample lists fewer than 200,000 clones; roughly 79% were seen once. This TCR came from an older woman with acute or convalescent COVID-19. The sample was peripheral blood. The J gene is TRBJ1-4, the V gene TRBV28; TRBD1 might be the D (6 bases). The CDR3 DNA is TGTGCCAGCAGTTTACGGATCGGGAGGGGGAATGAAAAACTGTTTTTT. Amino acid sequence: CASSLRIGRGNEKLFF.